This T cell receptor beta chain is drawn from a study of cytomegalovirus exposure and HLA in healthy donors. Researchers ran the PCR with 60 Vbeta and 13 Jbeta primers. The repertoire was sequenced with immunoSEQ multiplex PCR; TCRdb's copy has only in-frame clones and lacks some. The repertoire holds about 200,000 clones, with more than 80% as singletons. With respect to this clone: Its specificity is unknown.

Overall study results and limits: Reportedly, a later analysis found an Asian-associated ancestry cluster had fewer N-insertions than the approximately 700-donor mean. Presence/absence analyses assumed roughly uniform sequencing depth across donors, which may not hold. Later analysis identified 15,000 to 20,000 TCR beta sequences associated with HLA alleles, using a false discovery rate threshold of 0.05.

Germline CDR1 is MNHEY and CDR2 is SMNVEV (reference sequence). The V gene end was trimmed by 7 bases and the J gene end by 3 bases; junction bases not matched to a gene: 12. CDR3 length: 15 amino acids. This TCR was recovered from a man aged 25 to 45 in good health and CMV-seronegative. The chain uses TRBV27 and TRBJ2-7; 7 nucleotides match TRBD1. The sample taken for sequencing was PBMCs. The CDR3 is CASKFWGTDDYEQYF. The CDR3 coding sequence is TGTGCCAGCAAGTTCTGGGGGACAGATGACTACGAGCAGTACTTC.